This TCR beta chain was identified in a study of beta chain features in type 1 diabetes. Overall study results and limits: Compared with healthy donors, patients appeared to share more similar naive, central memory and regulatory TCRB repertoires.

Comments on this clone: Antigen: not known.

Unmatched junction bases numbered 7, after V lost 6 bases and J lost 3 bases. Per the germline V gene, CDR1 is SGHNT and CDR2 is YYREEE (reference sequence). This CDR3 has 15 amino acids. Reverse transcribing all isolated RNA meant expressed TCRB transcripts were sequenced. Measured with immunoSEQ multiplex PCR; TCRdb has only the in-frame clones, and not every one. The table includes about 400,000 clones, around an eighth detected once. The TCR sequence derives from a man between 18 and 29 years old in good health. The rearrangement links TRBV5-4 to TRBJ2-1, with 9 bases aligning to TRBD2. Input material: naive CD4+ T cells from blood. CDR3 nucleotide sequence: TGTGCCAGCACCCGAGCGGGAGGAAACTACAATGAGCAGTTCTTC. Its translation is CASTRAGGNYNEQFF.